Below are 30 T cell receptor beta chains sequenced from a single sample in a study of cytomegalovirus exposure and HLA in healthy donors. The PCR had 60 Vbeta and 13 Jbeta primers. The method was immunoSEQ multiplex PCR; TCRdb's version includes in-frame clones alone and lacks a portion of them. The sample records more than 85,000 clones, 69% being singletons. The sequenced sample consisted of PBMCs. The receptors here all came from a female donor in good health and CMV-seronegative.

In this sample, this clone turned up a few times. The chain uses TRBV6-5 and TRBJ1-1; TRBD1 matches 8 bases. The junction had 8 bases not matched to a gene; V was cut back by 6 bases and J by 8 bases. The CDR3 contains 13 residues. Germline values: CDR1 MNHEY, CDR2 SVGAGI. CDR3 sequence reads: CASRRTGSNEAFF. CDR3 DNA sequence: TGTGCCAGCAGGAGGACAGGGTCTAACGAAGCTTTCTTT.

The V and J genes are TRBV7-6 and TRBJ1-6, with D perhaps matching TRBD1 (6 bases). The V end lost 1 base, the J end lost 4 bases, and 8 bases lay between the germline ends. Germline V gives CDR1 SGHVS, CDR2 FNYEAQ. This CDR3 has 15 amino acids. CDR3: CASSLGTEYNSPLHF. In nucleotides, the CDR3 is TGTGCCAGCAGCTTAGGGACAGAATATAATTCACCCCTCCACTTT.

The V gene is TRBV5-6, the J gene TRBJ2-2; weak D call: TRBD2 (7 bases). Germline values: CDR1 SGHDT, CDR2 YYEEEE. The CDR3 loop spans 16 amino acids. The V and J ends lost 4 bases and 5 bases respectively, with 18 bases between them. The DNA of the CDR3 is TGTGCCAGCAGCACGGACGGGGGGCTGGGGACCGGGGAGCTGTTTTTT. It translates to CASSTDGGLGTGELFF.

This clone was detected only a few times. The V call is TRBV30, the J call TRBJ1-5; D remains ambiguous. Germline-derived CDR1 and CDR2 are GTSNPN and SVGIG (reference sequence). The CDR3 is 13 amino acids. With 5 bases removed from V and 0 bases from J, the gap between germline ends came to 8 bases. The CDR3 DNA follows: TGTGCCTGGGGGCTGAATAGCAATCAGCCCCAGCATTTT. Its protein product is CAWGLNSNQPQHF.

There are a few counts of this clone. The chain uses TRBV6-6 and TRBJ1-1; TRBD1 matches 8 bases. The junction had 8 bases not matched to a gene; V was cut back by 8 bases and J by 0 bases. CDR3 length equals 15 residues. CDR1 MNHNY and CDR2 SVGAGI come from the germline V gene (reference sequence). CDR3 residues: CASHPDRGMNTEAFF. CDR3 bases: TGTGCCAGCCACCCCGACAGGGGAATGAACACTGAAGCTTTCTTT.

CDR3 nucleotides: TGTGCCACCAGCAGAGATCTGGCAGGGTCGACAGGGGGTAATCAGCCCCAGCATTTT. Translation gives CATSRDLAGSTGGNQPQHF. This chain joins TRBV15 and TRBJ1-5; 9 bases fit TRBD1. The germline V gene encodes CDR1 LNHNV and CDR2 YYDKDF (reference sequence). V shed 0 bases, J shed 4 bases, and the junction held 13 bases outside the gene matches. The CDR3 is made up of 19 amino acids.

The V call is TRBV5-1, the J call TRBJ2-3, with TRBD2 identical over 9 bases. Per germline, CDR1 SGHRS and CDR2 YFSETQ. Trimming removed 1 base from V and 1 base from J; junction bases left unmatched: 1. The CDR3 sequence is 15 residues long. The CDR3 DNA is TGCGCCAGCAGCTTGCGCGGGGGGGGCACAGATACGCAGTATTTT. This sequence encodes CASSLRGGGTDTQYF.

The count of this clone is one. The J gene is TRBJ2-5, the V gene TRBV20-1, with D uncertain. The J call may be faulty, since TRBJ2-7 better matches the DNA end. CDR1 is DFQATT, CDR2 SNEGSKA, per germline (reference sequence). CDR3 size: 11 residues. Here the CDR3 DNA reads TGCAGTGCCCCGAGTCTCTACGAGCAGTACTTC. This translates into CSAPSLYEQYF.

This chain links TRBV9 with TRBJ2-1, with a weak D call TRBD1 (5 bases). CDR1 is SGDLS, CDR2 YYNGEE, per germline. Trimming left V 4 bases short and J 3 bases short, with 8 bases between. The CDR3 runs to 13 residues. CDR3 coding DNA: TGTGCCAGCAGCCCTAGGGGCTACAATGAGCAGTTCTTC. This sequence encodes CASSPRGYNEQFF.

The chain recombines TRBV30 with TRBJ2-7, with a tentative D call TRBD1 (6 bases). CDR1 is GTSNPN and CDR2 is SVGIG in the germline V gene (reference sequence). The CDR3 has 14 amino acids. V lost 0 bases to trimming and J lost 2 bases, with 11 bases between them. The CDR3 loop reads CAWSVQGGTYEQYF. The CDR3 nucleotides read TGTGCCTGGAGTGTACAGGGCGGTACCTACGAGCAGTACTTC.

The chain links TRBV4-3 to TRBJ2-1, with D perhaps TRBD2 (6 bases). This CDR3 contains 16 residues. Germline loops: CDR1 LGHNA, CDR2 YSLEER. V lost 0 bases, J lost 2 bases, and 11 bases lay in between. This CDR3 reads CASSQEWGETYNEQFF. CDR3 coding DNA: TGCGCCAGCAGCCAAGAGTGGGGGGAAACCTACAATGAGCAGTTCTTC.

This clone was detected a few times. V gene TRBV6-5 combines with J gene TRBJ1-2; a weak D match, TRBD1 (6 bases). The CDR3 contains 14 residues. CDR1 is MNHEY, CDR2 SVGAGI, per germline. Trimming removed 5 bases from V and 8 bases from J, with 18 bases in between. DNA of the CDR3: TGTGCCAGCAGTCGCCTGGACAGACCCGGGGGCTACACCTTC. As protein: CASSRLDRPGGYTF.

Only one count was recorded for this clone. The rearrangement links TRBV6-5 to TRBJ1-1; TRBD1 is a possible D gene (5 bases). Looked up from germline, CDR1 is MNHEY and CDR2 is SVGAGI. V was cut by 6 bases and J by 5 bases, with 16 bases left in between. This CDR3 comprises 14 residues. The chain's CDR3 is CASRQGLGSTEAFF. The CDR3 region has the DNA TGTGCCAGCAGGCAGGGACTCGGGAGTACTGAAGCTTTCTTT.

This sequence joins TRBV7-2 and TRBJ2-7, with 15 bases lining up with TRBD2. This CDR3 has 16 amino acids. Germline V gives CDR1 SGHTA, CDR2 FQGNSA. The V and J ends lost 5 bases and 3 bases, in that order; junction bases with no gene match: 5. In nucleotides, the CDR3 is TGTGCCAGCAGCCACGGGACTAGCGGGGGGATCTACGAGCAGTACTTC. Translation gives CASSHGTSGGIYEQYF.

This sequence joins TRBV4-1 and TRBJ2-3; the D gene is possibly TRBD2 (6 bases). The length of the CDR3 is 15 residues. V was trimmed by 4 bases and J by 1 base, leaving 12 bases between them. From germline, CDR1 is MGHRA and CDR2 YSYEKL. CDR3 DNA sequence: TGCGCCAGCAGCCCCCAGGCGGGACGCACAGATACGCAGTATTTT. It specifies CASSPQAGRTDTQYF.

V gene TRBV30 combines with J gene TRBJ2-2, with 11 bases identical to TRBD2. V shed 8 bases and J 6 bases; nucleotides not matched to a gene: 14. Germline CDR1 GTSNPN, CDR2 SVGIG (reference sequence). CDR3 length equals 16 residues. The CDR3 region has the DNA TGTGCCGGAGGGTTCGGGACTAGCGGATTTTCCGGGGAGCTGTTTTTT. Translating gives CAGGFGTSGFSGELFF.

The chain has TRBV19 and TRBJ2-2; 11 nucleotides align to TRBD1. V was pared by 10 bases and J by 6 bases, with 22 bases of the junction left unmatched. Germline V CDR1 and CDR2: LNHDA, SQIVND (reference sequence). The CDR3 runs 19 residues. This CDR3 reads CATTREDRGPLAFSGELFF. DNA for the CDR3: TGTGCCACCACAAGGGAGGACAGGGGGCCATTAGCTTTCTCCGGGGAGCTGTTTTTT.

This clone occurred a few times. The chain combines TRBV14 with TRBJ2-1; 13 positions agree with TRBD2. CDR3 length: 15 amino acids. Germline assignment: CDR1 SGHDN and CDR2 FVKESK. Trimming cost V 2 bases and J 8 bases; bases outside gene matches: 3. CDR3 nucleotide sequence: TGTGCCAGCAGCCAAACTAGCGGGGGGGCCGATGAGCAGTTCTTC. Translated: CASSQTSGGADEQFF.

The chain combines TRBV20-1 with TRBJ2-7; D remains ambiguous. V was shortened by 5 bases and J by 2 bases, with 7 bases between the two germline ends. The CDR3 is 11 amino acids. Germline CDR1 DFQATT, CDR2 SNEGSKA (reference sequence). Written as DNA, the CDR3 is TGCAGTGCTTCGAGCCCCTACGAGCAGTACTTC. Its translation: CSASSPYEQYF.

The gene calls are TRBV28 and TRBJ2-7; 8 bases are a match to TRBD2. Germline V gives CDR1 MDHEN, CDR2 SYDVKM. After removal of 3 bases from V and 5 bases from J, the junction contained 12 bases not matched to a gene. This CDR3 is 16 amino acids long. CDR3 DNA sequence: TGTGCCAGCAGTTTTAGGAAGCGGGGGCCTGTGAACGAGCAGTACTTC. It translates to CASSFRKRGPVNEQYF.

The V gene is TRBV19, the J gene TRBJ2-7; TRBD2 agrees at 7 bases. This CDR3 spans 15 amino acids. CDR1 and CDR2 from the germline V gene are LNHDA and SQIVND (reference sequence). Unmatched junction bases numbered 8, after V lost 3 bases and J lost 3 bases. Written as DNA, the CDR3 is TGTGCCAGTAGTATTCGCGGGGGAAGAGACTACGAGCAGTACTTC. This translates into CASSIRGGRDYEQYF. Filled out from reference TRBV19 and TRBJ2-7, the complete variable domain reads DGGITQSPKYLFRKEGQNVTLSCEQNLNHDAMYWYRQDPGQGLRLIYYSQIVNDFQKGDIAEGYSVSREKKESFPLTVTSAQKNPTAFYLCASSIRGGRDYEQYFGPGTRLTVT.

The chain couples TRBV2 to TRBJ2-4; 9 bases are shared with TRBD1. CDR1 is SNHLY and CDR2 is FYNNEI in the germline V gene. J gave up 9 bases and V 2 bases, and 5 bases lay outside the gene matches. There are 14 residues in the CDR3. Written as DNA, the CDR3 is TGTGCCAGCAGTGAAACACAGGGGGCTAGCATTCAGTACTTC. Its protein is CASSETQGASIQYF.

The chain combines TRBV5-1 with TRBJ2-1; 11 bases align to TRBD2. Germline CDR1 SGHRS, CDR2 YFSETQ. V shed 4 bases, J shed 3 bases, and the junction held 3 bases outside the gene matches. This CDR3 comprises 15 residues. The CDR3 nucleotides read TGCGCCAGCAGCCGACTAGCGGGGAGCTACAATGAGCAGTTCTTC. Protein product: CASSRLAGSYNEQFF.

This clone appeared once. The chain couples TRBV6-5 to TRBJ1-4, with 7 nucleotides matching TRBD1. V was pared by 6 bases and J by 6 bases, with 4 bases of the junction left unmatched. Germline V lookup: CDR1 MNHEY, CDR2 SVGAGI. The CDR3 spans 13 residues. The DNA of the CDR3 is TGTGCCAGCAGCAGGGGGGTGGATGAAAAACTGTTTTTT. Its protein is CASSRGVDEKLFF.

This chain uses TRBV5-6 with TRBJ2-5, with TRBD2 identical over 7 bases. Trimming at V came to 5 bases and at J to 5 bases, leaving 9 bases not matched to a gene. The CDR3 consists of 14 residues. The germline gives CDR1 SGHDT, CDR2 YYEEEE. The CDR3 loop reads CASRFGGIGETQYF. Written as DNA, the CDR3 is TGTGCCAGCAGATTCGGGGGGATCGGGGAGACCCAGTACTTC.

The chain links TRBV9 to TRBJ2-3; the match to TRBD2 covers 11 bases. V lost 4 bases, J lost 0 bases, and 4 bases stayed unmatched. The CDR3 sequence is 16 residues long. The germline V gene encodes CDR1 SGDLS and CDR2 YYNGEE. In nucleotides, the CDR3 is TGTGCCAGCAGCCCCAGACTAGCGGGAAGCACAGATACGCAGTATTTT. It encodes CASSPRLAGSTDTQYF.

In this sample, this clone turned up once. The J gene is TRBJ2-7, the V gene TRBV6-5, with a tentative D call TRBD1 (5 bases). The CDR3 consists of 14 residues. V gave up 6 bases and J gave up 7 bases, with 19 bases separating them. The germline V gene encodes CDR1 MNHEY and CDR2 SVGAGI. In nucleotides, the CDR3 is TGTGCCAGCAGCCGGACATTAGGGTCTGGAGAGCAGTACTTC. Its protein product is CASSRTLGSGEQYF.

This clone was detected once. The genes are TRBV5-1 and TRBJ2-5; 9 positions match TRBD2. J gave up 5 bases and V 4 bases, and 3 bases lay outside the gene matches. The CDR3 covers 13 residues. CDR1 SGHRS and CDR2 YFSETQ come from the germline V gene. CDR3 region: CASSQGLAETQYF. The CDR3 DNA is TGCGCCAGCAGCCAAGGACTAGCGGAGACCCAGTACTTC.

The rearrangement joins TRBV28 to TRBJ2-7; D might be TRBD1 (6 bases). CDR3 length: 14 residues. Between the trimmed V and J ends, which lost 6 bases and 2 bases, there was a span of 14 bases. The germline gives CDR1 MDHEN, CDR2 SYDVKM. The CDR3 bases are TGTGCCAGCAGACATCAGGGGTGGACCTACGAGCAGTACTTC. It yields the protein CASRHQGWTYEQYF.

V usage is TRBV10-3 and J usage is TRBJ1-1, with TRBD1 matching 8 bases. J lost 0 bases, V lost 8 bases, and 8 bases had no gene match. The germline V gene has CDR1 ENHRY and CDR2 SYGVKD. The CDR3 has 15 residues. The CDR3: CAIPTGADLNTEAFF. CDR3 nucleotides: TGTGCCATCCCGACAGGGGCCGACCTGAACACTGAAGCTTTCTTT.